The entry that follows covers one TCR beta chain sequence. The sample belongs to a study of shared T cell receptors in the human thymus. The assay was immunoSEQ multiplex PCR, and TCRdb's table has in-frame clones only and misses some. Found here are 650,000 to 950,000 clones, 70% to 90% of them singletons; the top ten hold approximately 0.01%. The sample was also reused in another study, on human thymus T cells.

The sample comprised thymocytes. This clonotype was sampled from a girl under two years old with a congenital heart defect.

The chain's CDR3 is CATLSGLSGNTIYF. The DNA of the CDR3 is TGTGCCACCTTAAGCGGGCTGTCTGGAAACACCATATATTTT. V usage is TRBV28 and J usage is TRBJ1-3; D gene uncertain. Germline lookup yields CDR1 MDHEN and CDR2 SYDVKM. The CDR3 totals 14 residues. V dropped 10 bases and J dropped 1 base, with 14 bases sitting between them.